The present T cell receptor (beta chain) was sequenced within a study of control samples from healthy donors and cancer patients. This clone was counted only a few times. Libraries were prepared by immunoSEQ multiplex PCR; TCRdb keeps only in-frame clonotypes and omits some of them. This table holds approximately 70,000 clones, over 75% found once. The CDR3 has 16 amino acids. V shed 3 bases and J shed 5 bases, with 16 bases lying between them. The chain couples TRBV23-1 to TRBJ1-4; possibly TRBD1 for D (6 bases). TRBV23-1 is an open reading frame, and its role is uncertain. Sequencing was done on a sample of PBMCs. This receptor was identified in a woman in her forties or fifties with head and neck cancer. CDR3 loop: CASSHGQQGRNEKLFF. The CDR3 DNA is TGCGCCAGCAGTCATGGCCAACAGGGTAGGAATGAAAAACTGTTTTTT.